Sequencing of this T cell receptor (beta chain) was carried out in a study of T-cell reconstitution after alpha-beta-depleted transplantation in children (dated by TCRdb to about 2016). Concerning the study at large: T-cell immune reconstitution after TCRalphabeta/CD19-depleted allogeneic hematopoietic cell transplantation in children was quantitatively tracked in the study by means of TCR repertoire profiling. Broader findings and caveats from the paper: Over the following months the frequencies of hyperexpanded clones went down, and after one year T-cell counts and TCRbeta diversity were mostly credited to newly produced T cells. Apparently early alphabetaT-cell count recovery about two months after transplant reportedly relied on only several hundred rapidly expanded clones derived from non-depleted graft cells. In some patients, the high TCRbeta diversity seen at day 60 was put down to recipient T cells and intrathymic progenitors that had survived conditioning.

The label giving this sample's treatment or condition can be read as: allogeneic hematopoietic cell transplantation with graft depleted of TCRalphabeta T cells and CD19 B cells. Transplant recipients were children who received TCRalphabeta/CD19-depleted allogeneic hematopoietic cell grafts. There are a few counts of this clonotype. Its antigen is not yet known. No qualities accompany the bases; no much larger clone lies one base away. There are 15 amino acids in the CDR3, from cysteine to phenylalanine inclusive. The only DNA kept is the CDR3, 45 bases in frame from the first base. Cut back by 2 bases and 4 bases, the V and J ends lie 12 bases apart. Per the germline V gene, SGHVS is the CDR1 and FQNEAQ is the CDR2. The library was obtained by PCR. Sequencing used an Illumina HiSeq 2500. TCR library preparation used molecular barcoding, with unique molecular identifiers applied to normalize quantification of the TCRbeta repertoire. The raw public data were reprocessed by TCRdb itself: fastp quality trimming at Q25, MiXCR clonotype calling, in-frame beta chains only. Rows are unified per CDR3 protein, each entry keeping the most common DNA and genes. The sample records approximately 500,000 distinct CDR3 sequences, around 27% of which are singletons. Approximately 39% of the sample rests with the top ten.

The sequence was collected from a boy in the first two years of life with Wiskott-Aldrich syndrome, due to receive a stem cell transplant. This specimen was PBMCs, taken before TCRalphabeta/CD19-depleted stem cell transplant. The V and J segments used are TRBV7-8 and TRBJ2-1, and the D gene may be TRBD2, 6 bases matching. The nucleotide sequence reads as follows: TGTGCCAGCAGCTTAAACGGGAGACCGTACAATGAGCAGTTCTTC. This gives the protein CASSLNGRPYNEQFF.